A single sample is the source of the 29 T cell receptor beta chains below, sequenced in a study of blood T cell repertoires in COVID-19. Using immunoSEQ multiplex PCR, the repertoire was profiled, and TCRdb retains in-frame clones only, with some absent. The profile shows 250,000 or so clones, around 87% of them singletons. Sequencing used peripheral blood. The source is a woman aged 55-70 years with COVID-19, enrolled during active disease.

This chain connects TRBV7-8 to TRBJ2-3; 8 nucleotides align to TRBD1. Germline assignment: CDR1 SGHVS and CDR2 FQNEAQ. Trimming cost V 3 bases and J 2 bases; bases outside gene matches: 4. The CDR3 totals 15 residues. Here the CDR3 reads CASSLDRASTDTQYF. As DNA, the CDR3 is TGTGCCAGCAGCTTGGACAGGGCCTCCACAGATACGCAGTATTTT.

This clone has just one count. The gene calls are TRBV15 and TRBJ1-2, with a possible D match to TRBD1 (6 bases). With 0 bases removed from V and 3 bases from J, the gap between germline ends came to 14 bases. Looked up from germline, CDR1 is LNHNV and CDR2 is YYDKDF (reference sequence). The CDR3 consists of 16 residues. CDR3 loop: CATSRDYLQGHYGYTF. CDR3 DNA: TGTGCCACCAGCAGAGATTACTTACAGGGCCACTATGGCTACACCTTC.

This clone has a single count. The chain couples TRBV9 to TRBJ1-4; a possible D gene is TRBD1 (6 bases). V shed 3 bases and J shed 4 bases, with 16 bases lying between them. This CDR3 region has 16 residues. Germline CDR1 and CDR2: SGDLS and YYNGEE. The CDR3 sequence is CASSAGQSFNNEKLFF. CDR3 coding DNA: TGTGCCAGCAGCGCCGGACAGAGCTTTAATAATGAAAAACTGTTTTTT.

V is TRBV6-2 or TRBV6-3 and J is TRBJ1-2; D may be TRBD1 (6 bases). CDR3 length: 14 residues. CDR1 and CDR2 (germline): MNHEY, SVGEGT. Deletions cut 5 bases from V and 12 bases from J, with 22 bases between. DNA of the CDR3: TGTGCCAGCAGTCGGGGCGGCGGCAGGGGATATCACACCTTC. Protein product: CASSRGGGRGYHTF.

This rearrangement joins TRBV19 to TRBJ1-5; a possible D gene is TRBD1 (5 bases). The CDR3 loop spans 15 amino acids. Germline lookup yields CDR1 LNHDA and CDR2 SQIVND (reference sequence). V lost 7 bases and J lost 2, with 15 bases in between. The CDR3 sequence: CASTRGAGGNQPQHF. In nucleotides, the CDR3 is TGTGCCAGTACTCGAGGGGCGGGGGGCAATCAGCCCCAGCATTTT.

The CDR3 protein is CASSGGLTDTQYF. In DNA, the CDR3 is TGTGCCAGCAGCGGCGGACTCACAGATACGCAGTATTTT. V usage is TRBV12-3 or TRBV12-4 and J usage is TRBJ2-3; D might be TRBD2 (5 bases). The CDR3 totals 13 residues. V lost 6 bases and J 2 bases, leaving 9 bases between the germline ends.

The V call is TRBV4-3, the J call TRBJ1-2; no clear D gene. V lost 0 bases and J 5 bases, leaving 13 bases between the germline ends. Germline V lookup: CDR1 LGHNA, CDR2 YSLEER. This CDR3 spans 15 amino acids. CDR3 residues: CASSQDRGFLYGYTF. The DNA of the CDR3 is TGCGCCAGCAGCCAAGACCGGGGTTTTTTGTATGGCTACACCTTC.

This clone occurred a few times. The chain combines TRBV27 with TRBJ1-4, with D tentatively TRBD1 (6 bases). Trimming took 0 bases from V and 8 from J, leaving 13 bases between them. The germline CDR1 and CDR2 sequences are MNHEY and SMNVEV (reference sequence). The CDR3 sequence is 15 residues long. The CDR3 loop reads CASSLSTLGQEKLFF. CDR3 in DNA: TGTGCCAGCAGTTTATCGACCCTTGGACAGGAAAAACTGTTTTTT. Combining the CDR3 with reference TRBV27 and TRBJ1-4 gives the whole variable domain EAQVTQNPRYLITVTGKKLTVTCSQNMNHEYMSWYRQDPGLGLRQIYYSMNVEVTDKGDVPEGYKVSRKEKRNFPLILESPSPNQTSLYFCASSLSTLGQEKLFFGSGTQLSVL.

The chain recombines TRBV25-1 with TRBJ1-2; maybe TRBD1 (6 bases). The germline V gene encodes CDR1 MGHDK and CDR2 SYGVNS. The germline V and J ends were trimmed by 3 bases and 1 base, with 6 bases remaining between them. The CDR3 extends over 13 amino acids. The CDR3 sequence: CASSDRGNYGYTF. In DNA, the CDR3 is TGTGCCAGCAGTGACAGGGGTAACTATGGCTACACCTTC.

The chain is built from TRBV3-1 (or the pseudogene TRBV3-2) and TRBJ2-5; TRBD2 agrees at 8 bases. Germline CDR1 LGHDT, CDR2 YNNKEL (reference sequence). CDR3 size: 16 residues. Unmatched junction bases numbered 5, after V lost 1 base and J lost 1 base. CDR3 sequence (DNA): TGTGCCAGCAGCCAAGGGGGTGCGGGGGGCCAAGAGACCCAGTACTTC. It encodes CASSQGGAGGQETQYF.

The count of this clone is one. The chain recombines TRBV19 with TRBJ1-3; TRBD1 matches 9 bases. Trimming took 5 bases from V and 2 from J; bases not matched to a gene: 7. There are 16 residues in the CDR3. Germline V gene sequence: CDR1 LNHDA, CDR2 SQIVND (reference sequence). CDR3 in amino acids: CASSVTGQGTGNTIYF. As DNA, the CDR3 is TGTGCCAGTAGTGTAACGGGACAGGGCACTGGAAACACCATATATTTT.

CDR3 loop: CASSTRTGGLSGSGANVLTF. CDR3 nucleotide sequence: TGTGCCAGCAGCACCCGGACAGGGGGCTTATCAGGCTCTGGGGCCAACGTCCTGACTTTC. The rearrangement joins TRBV9 to TRBJ2-6; 11 nucleotides match TRBD1. This CDR3 comprises 20 residues. Germline V lookup: CDR1 SGDLS, CDR2 YYNGEE. V lost 4 bases and J lost 0; bases outside the gene matches: 12.

V usage is TRBV7-8 and J usage is TRBJ1-2; D may be TRBD1 (6 bases). Germline V gene data show CDR1 as SGHVS and CDR2 as FQNEAQ. V was clipped by 1 base and J by 4 bases, with 13 bases between them. The CDR3 is 15 amino acids. The DNA of the CDR3 is TGTGCCAGCAGCTTAGAGACAGGAGTTCGCTATGGCTACACCTTC. As protein: CASSLETGVRYGYTF.

The chain recombines TRBV7-8 with TRBJ2-2; 7 bases agree with TRBD2. The CDR3 contains 15 residues. The germline V gene has CDR1 SGHVS and CDR2 FQNEAQ. With V trimmed by 2 bases and J by 5 bases, 5 bases remained unmatched. CDR3 nucleotide sequence: TGTGCCAGCAGCTTAAGCGGGGCCGCTACCGGGGAGCTGTTTTTT. Its protein product is CASSLSGAATGELFF. The full variable domain, completed using reference TRBV7-8 and TRBJ2-2, is GAGVSQSPRYKVAKRGQDVALRCDPISGHVSLFWYQQALGQGPEFLTYFQNEAQLDKSGLPSDRFFAERPEGSVSTLKIQRTQQEDSAVYLCASSLSGAATGELFFGEGSRLTVL.

Only one count was recorded for this clone. The CDR3 reads CASSLGQSVYGYTF. CDR3 DNA: TGTGCCAGCAGCTTGGGACAGAGCGTGTATGGCTACACCTTC. The chain couples TRBV5-4 to TRBJ1-2; possibly TRBD1 for D (5 bases). V was cut by 0 bases and J by 5 bases, with 11 bases left in between. The germline V gene has CDR1 SGHNT and CDR2 YYREEE (reference sequence). The CDR3 is 14 residues long.

The J gene is TRBJ1-3, the V gene TRBV6-2 or TRBV6-3, with D uncertain. CDR3 length: 17 amino acids. CDR1 and CDR2 from the germline V gene are MNHEY and SVGEGT. The germline V and J ends were trimmed by 2 bases and 10 bases, with 24 bases remaining between them. This CDR3 is CASSYVRRNSVLRTIYF. Written as DNA, the CDR3 is TGTGCCAGCAGTTACGTCCGGCGGAATTCGGTTTTAAGGACCATATATTTT.

The chain uses TRBV11-1 and TRBJ2-7, with 7 bases aligning to TRBD1. Germline CDR1 reads SGHAT; CDR2 reads FQDESV (reference sequence). Germline trimming cut 1 base from V and 3 bases from J; bases unmatched to any gene: 3. The CDR3 consists of 14 residues. CDR3 nucleotide sequence: TGTGCCAGCAGCTTAGTTTGGGACAGCTACGAGCAGTACTTC. It codes for CASSLVWDSYEQYF.

V usage is TRBV7-9 and J usage is TRBJ1-1, with D possibly being TRBD1 (6 bases). CDR3 length: 15 amino acids. V shed 1 base and J shed 7 bases, with 16 bases lying between them. From germline, CDR1 is SEHNR and CDR2 FQNEAQ (reference sequence). The CDR3 DNA is TGTGCCAGCAGCTTAGTGGTGGGGGCGAAGGGTGAAGCTTTCTTT. Encoded protein: CASSLVVGAKGEAFF.

The chain recombines TRBV18 with TRBJ2-3, with a weak D call TRBD2 (5 bases). Per the germline V gene, CDR1 is KGHSH and CDR2 is LQKENI. Between the trimmed V and J ends, which lost 3 bases and 5 bases, there was a span of 18 bases. The CDR3 runs to 16 residues. The CDR3 loop is CASSPSGQPGIDTQYF. The CDR3 DNA follows: TGTGCCAGCTCACCCTCGGGCCAGCCGGGGATAGATACGCAGTATTTT.

The CDR3 reads CASNVDRTGRGYTF. The CDR3, as DNA: TGTGCCAGCAATGTGGACAGGACGGGTAGGGGCTACACCTTC. This sequence joins TRBV2 and TRBJ1-2, with TRBD1 matching 7 bases. J lost 8 bases, V lost 7 bases, and 13 bases had no gene match. CDR3 length: 14 amino acids. CDR1 is SNHLY, CDR2 FYNNEI, per germline. The variable domain in full, with the rest retrieved from reference TRBV2 and TRBJ1-2, is EPEVTQTPSHQVTQMGQEVILRCVPISNHLYFYWYRQILGQKVEFLVSFYNNEISEKSEIFDDQFSVERPDGSNFTLKIRSTKLEDSAMYFCASNVDRTGRGYTFGSGTRLTVV.

The V and J genes are TRBV6-2 or TRBV6-3 and TRBJ1-2; the D is unclear. Trimming took 6 bases from V and 7 from J, leaving 24 bases between them. CDR1 and CDR2 (germline): MNHEY, SVGEGT. The CDR3 has 16 amino acids. CDR3 bases: TGTGCCAGCAGCCCTTCGGCGGGAGAATCCAGCTCTGGCTACACCTTC. It translates to CASSPSAGESSSGYTF.

The rearrangement uses TRBV5-4 and TRBJ2-5, with D possibly matching TRBD2 (5 bases). The V gene lost 4 bases and the J gene lost 5 bases, with 21 bases spanning the gap. In germline, CDR1 is SGHNT, CDR2 YYREEE (reference sequence). The CDR3 has 16 amino acids. CDR3 sequence: CASSPWTGTDGETQYF. CDR3 nucleotide sequence: TGTGCCAGCAGCCCCTGGACTGGTACTGATGGGGAGACCCAGTACTTC.

The rearrangement links TRBV2 to TRBJ1-2, with a possible D match to TRBD1 (5 bases). Germline V CDR1 and CDR2: SNHLY, FYNNEI. CDR3 size: 14 residues. Between the trimmed V and J ends, which lost 6 bases and 5 bases, there was a span of 16 bases. The CDR3 here is CASRILSRDYGYTF. The CDR3 nucleotides are TGTGCCAGCAGAATACTGTCCAGGGATTATGGCTACACCTTC.

The count of this clone is one. The genes are TRBV12-3 or TRBV12-4 and TRBJ1-2; D is uncertain. This CDR3 is 13 amino acids long. Trimming cost V 7 bases and J 1 base, with 10 bases left between them. CDR3: CASTVWLNYGYTF. CDR3 in DNA: TGTGCCAGCACCGTTTGGCTTAACTATGGCTACACCTTC.

V and J are TRBV4-1 and TRBJ1-3; 8 bases are a match to TRBD1. The CDR3 has 15 amino acids. Trimming took 4 bases from V and 4 from J; bases not matched to a gene: 6. Germline loops: CDR1 MGHRA, CDR2 YSYEKL. CDR3 in DNA: TGCGCCAGCAGCCGAGGACAGGGTCCGGGAAACACCATATATTTT. This sequence encodes CASSRGQGPGNTIYF.

The count of this clone is one. Here the CDR3 DNA reads TGTGCCAGTAGTGGACGACTAGCGGGGGGGTTAAACATTCAGTACTTC. It specifies CASSGRLAGGLNIQYF. The chain uses TRBV19 and TRBJ2-4; 14 bases match TRBD2. Looked up from germline, CDR1 is LNHDA and CDR2 is SQIVND (reference sequence). The CDR3 has 16 residues. Unmatched junction bases numbered 6, after V lost 5 bases and J lost 6 bases.

This clone occurred once. An end of the junction does not agree with germline; a read error may underlie this. The chain has TRBV7-7 and TRBJ2-7; 10 nucleotides agree with TRBD1. The CDR3 is 16 amino acids. In germline, CDR1 is SSHAT, CDR2 FNYEAQ (reference sequence). Here the CDR3 reads CASSPTRGTGVDEQYF. The CDR3 bases are TGTGCTAGCAGCCCGACCAGGGGGACAGGGGTGGACGAGCAGTACTTC.

J is TRBJ1-6 and V is TRBV7-9; perhaps TRBD1 as D (5 bases). V lost 2 bases and J 9 bases, leaving 11 bases between the germline ends. CDR1 is SEHNR and CDR2 is FQNEAQ in the germline V gene (reference sequence). This CDR3 spans 14 amino acids. In nucleotides, the CDR3 is TGTGCCAGCAGCTTAACCTCGGGGGGTTCACCCCTCCACTTT. Encoded protein: CASSLTSGGSPLHF.

V usage is TRBV5-1 and J usage is TRBJ2-1; 9 nucleotides agree with TRBD2. There are 13 residues in the CDR3. The V segment lost 0 bases and the J segment 9 bases; nucleotides outside the gene matches: 1. Germline CDR1 SGHRS, CDR2 YFSETQ. The CDR3 is CASSLEAGGEQFF. In DNA, the CDR3 is TGCGCCAGCAGCTTGGAAGCGGGAGGTGAGCAGTTCTTC.